This T cell receptor (beta chain) was found in a study of regulatory T cells in long-lasting Graves disease (dated by TCRdb to 2020 to 2023). About the study as a whole: To count as having persistent Graves' disease, a patient had to have received antithyroid drug treatment for over 5 years with TSH receptor autoantibodies remaining persistently positive. A total of around 35 samples underwent TCR sequencing, from roughly 13 patients with persistent Graves' disease and roughly 20 patients with newly diagnosed Graves' disease. The study was registered as a clinical trial and conducted in China. This study used TCR sequencing and RNA sequencing of peripheral blood to compare persistent Graves' disease patients against newly diagnosed Graves' disease patients. Antithyroid drugs had been taken for approximately 9.5 years on average by persistent Graves' disease patients in the clinical cohort.

The CDR3 has 15 amino acids, counting the end cysteine and phenylalanine. This entry keeps only the CDR3 DNA: 45 bases, framed from base 1. CDR1 and CDR2 are read off the germline V gene (reference sequence) as DFQATT and SNEGSKA. Deletion took 0 bases off V and 6 bases off J, with a span of 15 bases between the germline ends. This clonotype was observed a handful of times. This clone's antigen is unknown. No base quality information exists; no much larger clone differs at one position. Library preparation used multiplex PCR. The instrument was an Illumina HiSeq 4000. To build TCR beta libraries, CDR3 regions were amplified by Arm-PCR using iRepertoire HTBI primers. PCR products were gel purified before sequencing. As for how the authors treated the data: A total of some 65 TRBV and more than twelve TRBJ segments were identified across samples and were used for gene usage analysis of CDR3 amino acid clonotypes. COPE and FqMerger were used to merge filtered high-quality paired reads into contigs. BLAST was used to align contigs to the IMGT TRBV, TRBD and TRBJ reference genes, and CDR3 was defined following IMGT. Any clonotype with a frequency above 0.1% was classified as a highly expanded clone. Shannon entropy served as the measure of repertoire diversity, while the Gini coefficient captured V-J evenness. A clonotype was considered public if more than one individual shared it. TCRdb reanalyzed the raw reads on its own, using fastp at Q25 for trimming and MiXCR for clone calling, and kept in-frame beta chains. Under each unique CDR3 protein, matching rows form one entry showing the most common genes and DNA. TCRdb's processing, not the study's, gives the V and J calls here. Here the sample has more than 650,000 distinct CDR3 sequences; approximately 29% occur a single time. The top ten clones comprise 40% to 55% of the sample.

What the time point label conveys for this sample: persistent/refractory GD, antithyroid drugs over 5 years with positive TRAb. For both TCR sequencing and RNA sequencing, RNA was extracted from PBMCs in TRIzol. The diagnosis of Graves' disease was made according to American Thyroid Association guidelines. Patients were recruited from an endocrinology department in Xi'an, China. From each patient, about 9 milliliters of peripheral blood was collected into an EDTA anticoagulant tube. Ficoll Paque Plus density gradient separation was used to isolate PBMCs, and no additional T cell sorting was done. An Agilent 2100 Bioanalyzer and agarose gel were used to assess RNA quality, and a NanoDrop 2000 was used to measure RNA concentration. On the study overall, not on this receptor specifically: TRBV28, TRBJ1-2 and TRBJ2-5 were preferentially used in persistent disease, while TRBV20-1 and TRBJ2-1 were favored in newly diagnosed disease. Because the primary lesion, thyroid tissue, could not be accessed, the study looked at peripheral blood alone. Sequencing and analysis were restricted to the TCR beta chain. As a limitation, the authors acknowledged that the small sample size may reduce accuracy. Compared with newly diagnosed patients, persistent Graves' disease patients had lower TCR Shannon entropy and fewer highly expanded clones, which suggests clonal expansion. A larger number of public clonotypes was shared among persistent patients (fewer than 3,000) than among newly diagnosed patients (roughly 1,000).

The TCR was taken from a female donor with Graves disease. Sequenced here: peripheral blood mononuclear cells (PBMCs), sampled when the disease was refractory, from a patient treated with antithyroid drugs. The rearrangement joined TRBV20-1 to TRBJ1-5; TRBD1 is possibly the D segment (5 matching bases). The DNA sequence is given as TGCAGTGCTAGAGATAGTTCCAGGAGGGGTCAGCCCCAGCATTTT. The encoded protein is CSARDSSRRGQPQHF.